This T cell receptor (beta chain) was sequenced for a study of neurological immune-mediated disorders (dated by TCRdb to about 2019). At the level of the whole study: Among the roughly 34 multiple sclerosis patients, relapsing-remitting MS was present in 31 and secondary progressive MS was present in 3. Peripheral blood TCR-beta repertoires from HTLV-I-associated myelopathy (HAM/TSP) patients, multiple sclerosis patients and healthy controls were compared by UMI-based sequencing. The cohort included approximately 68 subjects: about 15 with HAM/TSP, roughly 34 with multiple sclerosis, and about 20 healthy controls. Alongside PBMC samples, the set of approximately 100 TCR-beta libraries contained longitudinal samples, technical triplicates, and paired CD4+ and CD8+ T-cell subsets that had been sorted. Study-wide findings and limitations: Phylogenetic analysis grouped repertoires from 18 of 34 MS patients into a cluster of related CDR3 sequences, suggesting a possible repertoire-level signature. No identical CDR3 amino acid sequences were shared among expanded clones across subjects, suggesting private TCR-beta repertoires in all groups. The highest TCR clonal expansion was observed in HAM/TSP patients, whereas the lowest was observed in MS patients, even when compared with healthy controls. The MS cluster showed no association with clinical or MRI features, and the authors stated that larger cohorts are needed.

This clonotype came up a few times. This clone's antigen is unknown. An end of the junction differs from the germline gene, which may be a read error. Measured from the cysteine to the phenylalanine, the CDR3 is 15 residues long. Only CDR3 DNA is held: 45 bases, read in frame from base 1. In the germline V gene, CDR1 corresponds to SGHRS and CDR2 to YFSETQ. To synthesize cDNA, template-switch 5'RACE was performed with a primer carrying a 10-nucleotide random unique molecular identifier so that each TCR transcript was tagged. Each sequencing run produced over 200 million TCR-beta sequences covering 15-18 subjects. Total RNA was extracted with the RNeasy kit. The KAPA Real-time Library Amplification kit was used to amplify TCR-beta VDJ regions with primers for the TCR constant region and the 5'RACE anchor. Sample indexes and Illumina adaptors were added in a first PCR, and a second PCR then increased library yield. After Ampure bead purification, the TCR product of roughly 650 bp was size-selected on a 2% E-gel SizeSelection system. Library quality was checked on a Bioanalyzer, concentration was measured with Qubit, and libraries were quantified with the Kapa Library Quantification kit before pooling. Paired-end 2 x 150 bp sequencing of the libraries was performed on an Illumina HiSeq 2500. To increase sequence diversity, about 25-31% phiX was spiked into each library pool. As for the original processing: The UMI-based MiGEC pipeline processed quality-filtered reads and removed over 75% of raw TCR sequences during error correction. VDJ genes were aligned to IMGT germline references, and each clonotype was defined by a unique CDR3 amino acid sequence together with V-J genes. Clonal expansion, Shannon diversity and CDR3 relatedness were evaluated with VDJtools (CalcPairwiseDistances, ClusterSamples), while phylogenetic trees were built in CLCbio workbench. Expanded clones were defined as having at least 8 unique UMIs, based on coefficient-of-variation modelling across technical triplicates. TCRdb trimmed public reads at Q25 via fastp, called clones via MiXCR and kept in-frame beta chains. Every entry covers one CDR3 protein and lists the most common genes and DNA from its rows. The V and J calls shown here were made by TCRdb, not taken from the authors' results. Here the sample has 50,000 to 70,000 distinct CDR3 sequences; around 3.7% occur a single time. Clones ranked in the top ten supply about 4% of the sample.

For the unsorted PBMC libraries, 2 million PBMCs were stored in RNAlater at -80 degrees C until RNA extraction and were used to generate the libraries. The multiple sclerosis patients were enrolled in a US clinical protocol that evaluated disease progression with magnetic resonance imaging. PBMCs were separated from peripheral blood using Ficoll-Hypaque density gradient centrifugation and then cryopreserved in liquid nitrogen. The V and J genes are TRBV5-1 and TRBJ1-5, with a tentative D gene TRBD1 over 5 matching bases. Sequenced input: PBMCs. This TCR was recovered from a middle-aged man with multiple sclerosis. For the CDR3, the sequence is CASSPGGADNKTQNF. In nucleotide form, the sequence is TGCGCCAGCAGCCCTGGAGGGGCAGACAATAAGACCCAGAATTTT.